Listed below are T cell receptor beta chains from one sample, sequenced in a study of identical twins. TCRdb fed the 5' RACE reads into MiXCR, producing one record per CDR3 protein. This repertoire shows 450,000 to 650,000 distinct CDR3 sequences, around 15% found once; its top ten account for roughly 0.42%. A further study also used this sample, focusing on yellow fever vaccine responses in identical twins.

The material sequenced was CD4+ T cells sorted from blood. The source is a woman between 18 and 29 years old in good health. Both conserved end residues are part of each CDR3. Each record gives: J gene, clone size, V gene, D gene, CDR3 DNA, CDR3 protein. The D gene is left open where the match is weak. Rows may omit the clone size; those that give it use once, few, many or a size class.

J gene: TRBJ2-6
clone size: .
V gene: TRBV24-1
D gene: .
CDR3 DNA: TGTGCCACCAGTGATTTGAGGGGAACTGAATCTGGGGCCAACGTCCTGACTTTC
CDR3 protein: CATSDLRGTESGANVLTF

J gene: TRBJ2-3
clone size: few
V gene: TRBV20-1
D gene: .
CDR3 DNA: TGCAGTGCTAGAGATGGCGCAGATACGCAGTATTTT
CDR3 protein: CSARDGADTQYF

J gene: TRBJ2-7
clone size: .
V gene: TRBV28
D gene: TRBD1
CDR3 DNA: TGTGCCAGCACCCCCGACAGGGGGCCTTACGAGCAGTACTTC
CDR3 protein: CASTPDRGPYEQYF

J gene: TRBJ2-1
clone size: .
V gene: TRBV19
D gene: TRBD1
CDR3 DNA: TGTGCCAGTACCACGGACAGGGGTCATGAGCAGTTCTTC
CDR3 protein: CASTTDRGHEQFF

J gene: TRBJ2-1
clone size: .
V gene: TRBV12-3/TRBV12-4
D gene: .
CDR3 DNA: TGTGCCAGCAGTTTTGCGAGTACAGGGAACAATGAGCAGTTCTTC
CDR3 protein: CASSFASTGNNEQFF

J gene: TRBJ1-2
clone size: many
V gene: TRBV12-3/TRBV12-4
D gene: TRBD1
CDR3 DNA: TGTGCCAGCAGTTTAGACAGGGGGAAAAATGGCTACACCTTC
CDR3 protein: CASSLDRGKNGYTF

J gene: TRBJ2-3
clone size: .
V gene: TRBV15
D gene: .
CDR3 DNA: TGTGCCACCAGCAGAAACACTGGGGATACGCAGTATTTT
CDR3 protein: CATSRNTGDTQYF

J gene: TRBJ2-3
clone size: .
V gene: TRBV5-1
D gene: .
CDR3 DNA: TGCGCCAGCATCCCGGCTGCCAGCACAGATACGCAGTATTTT
CDR3 protein: CASIPAASTDTQYF

J gene: TRBJ1-1
clone size: few
V gene: TRBV5-1
D gene: TRBD1
CDR3 DNA: TGCGCCAGCAGCTTTACAGGGGGGGATACTGAAGCTTTCTTT
CDR3 protein: CASSFTGGDTEAFF

J gene: TRBJ2-3
clone size: .
V gene: TRBV11-3
D gene: .
CDR3 DNA: TGTGCCAGCAGCTTAGGGAGGGGGCCGGGCCCAGATACGCAGTATTTT
CDR3 protein: CASSLGRGPGPDTQYF

J gene: TRBJ2-2
clone size: few
V gene: TRBV15
D gene: TRBD2
CDR3 DNA: TGTGCCACCAGCAGCCCCGGGGAGCGGGGGCTGAACACCGGGGAGCTGTTTTTT
CDR3 protein: CATSSPGERGLNTGELFF

J gene: TRBJ2-3
clone size: few
V gene: TRBV5-1
D gene: .
CDR3 DNA: TGCGCCAGCAGCGGAAGTGGGACCAAGGGAGATACGCAGTATTTT
CDR3 protein: CASSGSGTKGDTQYF

J gene: TRBJ1-6
clone size: .
V gene: TRBV12-3/TRBV12-4
D gene: .
CDR3 DNA: TGTGCCAGCAGTTTAGCAATGACCCTCCTCCACTTT
CDR3 protein: CASSLAMTLLHF

J gene: TRBJ2-7
clone size: .
V gene: TRBV5-4
D gene: TRBD1
CDR3 DNA: TGTGCCAGCAGCTTACAGGGGGCGTCCTACGAGCAGTACTTC
CDR3 protein: CASSLQGASYEQYF

J gene: TRBJ2-4
clone size: .
V gene: TRBV19
D gene: .
CDR3 DNA: TGTGCCAGTAGTATGGTCACAGGGTTCAAAAACATTCAGTACTTC
CDR3 protein: CASSMVTGFKNIQYF

J gene: TRBJ2-1
clone size: .
V gene: TRBV23-1
D gene: .
CDR3 DNA: TGCGCCAGCAGTTACGGGACTCCAGGGAATGAGCAGTTCTTC
CDR3 protein: CASSYGTPGNEQFF

J gene: TRBJ1-2
clone size: few
V gene: TRBV20-1
D gene: TRBD1
CDR3 DNA: TGCAGTGCCCCGGTGGGGACAGAGGGCTATGGCTACACCTTC
CDR3 protein: CSAPVGTEGYGYTF

J gene: TRBJ2-3
clone size: .
V gene: TRBV27
D gene: .
CDR3 DNA: TGTGCCAGCAGTTTTTATCAGGGGACTAGCACAGATACGCAGTATTTT
CDR3 protein: CASSFYQGTSTDTQYF

J gene: TRBJ1-1
clone size: .
V gene: TRBV15
D gene: .
CDR3 DNA: TGTGCCACCAGCAGAGGATCGCCGGAGAACACTGAAGCTTTCTTT
CDR3 protein: CATSRGSPENTEAFF

J gene: TRBJ1-2
clone size: few
V gene: TRBV7-6
D gene: .
CDR3 DNA: TGTGCCAGCAGCTTAGATGGAGGGGTCGGTGGCTACACCTTC
CDR3 protein: CASSLDGGVGGYTF

J gene: TRBJ1-5
clone size: many
V gene: TRBV12-3/TRBV12-4
D gene: .
CDR3 DNA: TGTGCCAGCAGCCAGGGACCTCCAAATCAGCCCCAGCATTTT
CDR3 protein: CASSQGPPNQPQHF

J gene: TRBJ2-1
clone size: .
V gene: TRBV5-1
D gene: .
CDR3 DNA: TGCGCCAGCAGCTTGGAAGCGAACTCCTACAATGAGCAGTTCTTC
CDR3 protein: CASSLEANSYNEQFF

J gene: TRBJ2-3
clone size: .
V gene: TRBV20-1
D gene: TRBD2
CDR3 DNA: TGCAGTGCTAGTACCCTAGCGGGAACGACAGATACGCAGTATTTT
CDR3 protein: CSASTLAGTTDTQYF

J gene: TRBJ1-1
clone size: .
V gene: TRBV28
D gene: .
CDR3 DNA: TGTGCCGCGGAGGGGCTTAGTGAAGCTTTCTTT
CDR3 protein: CAAEGLSEAFF

J gene: TRBJ1-2
clone size: few
V gene: TRBV20-1
D gene: .
CDR3 DNA: TGCAGTGCTAGAGATTCTACAGGGAGAACTAAAGGCTACACCTTC
CDR3 protein: CSARDSTGRTKGYTF

J gene: TRBJ1-1
clone size: .
V gene: TRBV2
D gene: .
CDR3 DNA: TGTGCCAGCACTATGGGTGGTTGGAACACTGAAGCTTTCTTT
CDR3 protein: CASTMGGWNTEAFF

J gene: TRBJ2-2
clone size: few
V gene: TRBV29-1
D gene: TRBD1
CDR3 DNA: TGCAGCGTGGGGACAGGGGACATCACCGGGGAGCTGTTTTTT
CDR3 protein: CSVGTGDITGELFF

J gene: TRBJ2-3
clone size: few
V gene: TRBV5-6
D gene: TRBD1
CDR3 DNA: TGTGCCAGCAACCTCCGACAGGGGAAAGATACGCAGTATTTT
CDR3 protein: CASNLRQGKDTQYF

J gene: TRBJ2-1
clone size: few
V gene: TRBV5-1
D gene: .
CDR3 DNA: TGCGCCAGCAGCAAAACAAGGAATGAGCAGTTCTTC
CDR3 protein: CASSKTRNEQFF

J gene: TRBJ1-1
clone size: few
V gene: TRBV29-1
D gene: .
CDR3 DNA: TGCAGCGTCCAGGGGAAATCGAACACTGAAGCTTTCTTT
CDR3 protein: CSVQGKSNTEAFF

J gene: TRBJ2-7
clone size: .
V gene: TRBV27
D gene: .
CDR3 DNA: TGTGCCAGCAGTTTAATTAGCGCCCAGACCTCCTACGAGCAGTACTTC
CDR3 protein: CASSLISAQTSYEQYF

J gene: TRBJ2-1
clone size: many
V gene: TRBV29-1
D gene: TRBD2
CDR3 DNA: TGCAGCGTTGAAGGGGGGGGTTCCTTACCAACCTACAATGAGCAGTTCTTC
CDR3 protein: CSVEGGGSLPTYNEQFF

J gene: TRBJ2-5
clone size: .
V gene: TRBV29-1
D gene: .
CDR3 DNA: TGCAGCGCCCGATGGCGGAACCAAGAGACCCAGTACTTC
CDR3 protein: CSARWRNQETQYF

J gene: TRBJ1-1
clone size: .
V gene: TRBV21-1
D gene: .
CDR3 DNA: TGTGCCAGCAGCTCCCAGGGACAGAATGAAGCTTTCTTT
CDR3 protein: CASSSQGQNEAFF

J gene: TRBJ1-3
clone size: .
V gene: TRBV20-1
D gene: .
CDR3 DNA: TGCAGTGCTAGAGAGGGATCCGGGTCTGGAAACACCATATATTTT
CDR3 protein: CSAREGSGSGNTIYF

J gene: TRBJ2-5
clone size: few
V gene: TRBV7-2
D gene: .
CDR3 DNA: TGTGCCAGCAGCTCAACCTGGATAGAGACCCAGTACTTC
CDR3 protein: CASSSTWIETQYF

J gene: TRBJ2-3
clone size: .
V gene: TRBV12-3/TRBV12-4
D gene: .
CDR3 DNA: TGTGCCAGCAGTAGGACTGGACGAGATACGCAGTATTTT
CDR3 protein: CASSRTGRDTQYF

J gene: TRBJ2-1
clone size: few
V gene: TRBV12-3/TRBV12-4
D gene: .
CDR3 DNA: TGTGCCAGCAGTTTACCCGGGACGTTTAATGAGCAGTTCTTC
CDR3 protein: CASSLPGTFNEQFF

J gene: TRBJ2-5
clone size: .
V gene: TRBV20-1
D gene: .
CDR3 DNA: TGCAGTGCCCAGCCGAAAGAGACCCAGTACTTC
CDR3 protein: CSAQPKETQYF

J gene: TRBJ2-7
clone size: few
V gene: TRBV5-6
D gene: TRBD2
CDR3 DNA: TGTGCCAGCAGCTCGCCGACAACTAGCGGGATCTCCTACGAGCAGTACTTC
CDR3 protein: CASSSPTTSGISYEQYF

J gene: TRBJ2-1
clone size: .
V gene: TRBV6-2/TRBV6-3
D gene: .
CDR3 DNA: TGTGCCAGCAGTTATCCCCGGGAACGCCAATACAATGAGCAGTTCTTC
CDR3 protein: CASSYPRERQYNEQFF

J gene: TRBJ2-3
clone size: .
V gene: TRBV6-1
D gene: .
CDR3 DNA: TGTGCCAGCAGTGCCTGGGCAGGCAGCACAGATACGCAGTATTTT
CDR3 protein: CASSAWAGSTDTQYF

J gene: TRBJ2-2
clone size: few
V gene: TRBV5-1
D gene: .
CDR3 DNA: TGCGCCAGCAGTGATAGCCCGAACACCGGGGAGCTGTTTTTT
CDR3 protein: CASSDSPNTGELFF

J gene: TRBJ1-5
clone size: few
V gene: TRBV2
D gene: .
CDR3 DNA: TGTGCCACCTCAGGGGAAAGCAATCAGCCCCAGCATTTT
CDR3 protein: CATSGESNQPQHF

J gene: TRBJ1-6
clone size: .
V gene: TRBV7-9
D gene: .
CDR3 DNA: TGTGCCAGCAGCTTAGCGGCAGGGAGCAATTCACCCCTCCACTTT
CDR3 protein: CASSLAAGSNSPLHF

J gene: TRBJ2-1
clone size: many
V gene: TRBV29-1
D gene: TRBD1
CDR3 DNA: TGCAGCGTTGAACTAGGACAGGGGGCTGTTTACAATGAGCAGTTCTTC
CDR3 protein: CSVELGQGAVYNEQFF

J gene: TRBJ2-7
clone size: few
V gene: TRBV2
D gene: TRBD2
CDR3 DNA: TGTGCCAGCAGTGGGACTAGCGGGAGGGTCCGGTACTTC
CDR3 protein: CASSGTSGRVRYF

J gene: TRBJ2-3
clone size: many
V gene: TRBV4-1
D gene: .
CDR3 DNA: TGCGCCAGCAGCCAAGAAACAGATACGCAGTATTTT
CDR3 protein: CASSQETDTQYF